A selection of T cell receptor beta chains follows, all from one sample in a study of T cell changes during pregnancy in multiple sclerosis. Some clones are missing from TCRdb's copy, which holds only in-frame ones; the method was immunoSEQ multiplex PCR. The sample comprises tens of thousands of clones, more than 80% of which are singletons, and 0.55% to 0.6% rests with the top ten. Sample: CD4+ T cells from peripheral blood mononuclear cells, taken in the first trimester of pregnancy. Receptor source: a female donor with multiple sclerosis, enrolled in a pregnancy study. Each CDR3 is given with its conserved first and last residue. A D gene is named only where the DNA matches it firmly. Clone size is given for some rows only: seen once, a few or many times, or a class if the clone is expanded.

size: -; V: TRBV2; D: -; J: TRBJ2-1; DNA: TGTGCCATCACAGGGCGCTACAATGAGCAGTTCTTC; CDR3: CAITGRYNEQFF
size: -; V: TRBV6-1; D: -; J: TRBJ2-1; DNA: TGTGCCAGCAGTCAGCTTTGGCGGGTAAATGAGCAGTTCTTC; CDR3: CASSQLWRVNEQFF
size: -; V: TRBV11-2; D: -; J: TRBJ2-7; DNA: TGTGCCAGCAGCTTAGGGACAGGGAGGGACGAGCAGTACTTC; CDR3: CASSLGTGRDEQYF
size: -; V: TRBV7-3; D: -; J: TRBJ1-1; DNA: TGTGCCAGCGCTCAACAGGTGAACACTGAAGCTTTCTTT; CDR3: CASAQQVNTEAFF
size: -; V: TRBV19; D: TRBD1; J: TRBJ1-5; DNA: TGTGCCAGTAACGCAGACAGGGTAAGCAATCAGCCCCAGCATTTT; CDR3: CASNADRVSNQPQHF
size: -; V: TRBV5-6; D: -; J: TRBJ2-4; DNA: TGTGCCAGCAGCTTGAGGGTCGGAGGATCTCGGAACATTCAGTACTTC; CDR3: CASSLRVGGSRNIQYF
size: -; V: TRBV7-9; D: -; J: TRBJ2-1; DNA: TGTGCCAGCAGCTTAGCGGGCCTAAGCTACAATGAGCAGTTCTTC; CDR3: CASSLAGLSYNEQFF
size: -; V: TRBV2; D: -; J: TRBJ1-5; DNA: TGTGCCAGCAGTGTCGTAGATCAGCCCCAGCATTTT; CDR3: CASSVVDQPQHF
size: -; V: TRBV5-4; D: -; J: TRBJ2-7; DNA: TGTGCCAGCAGCTTGGATCGCGGGTTTGACAGGCCATACGAGCAGTACTTC; CDR3: CASSLDRGFDRPYEQYF
size: -; V: TRBV2; D: -; J: TRBJ2-7; DNA: TGTGCCAGCAGGACAGACTTCTCCTACGAGCAGTACTTC; CDR3: CASRTDFSYEQYF
size: -; V: TRBV4-1; D: TRBD2; J: TRBJ2-1; DNA: TGCGCCAGCAGCCAAGCCAGCGGGGGCCAGCGTGAGCAGTTCTTC; CDR3: CASSQASGGQREQFF
size: -; V: TRBV2; D: -; J: TRBJ2-7; DNA: TGTGCCAGCAGTCTTCAGGGTGGGGCCTACGAGCAGTACTTC; CDR3: CASSLQGGAYEQYF
size: -; V: TRBV5-6; D: TRBD1; J: TRBJ2-5; DNA: TGTGCCAGCAGCTTGGCCCCCGGACAGGGCTCGGAGACCCAGTACTTC; CDR3: CASSLAPGQGSETQYF
size: -; V: TRBV5-1; D: TRBD1; J: TRBJ2-5; DNA: TGCGCCAGCAGCGTTAACCCGACAGGGCGGGAGACCCAGTACTTC; CDR3: CASSVNPTGRETQYF
size: -; V: TRBV29-1; D: TRBD1; J: TRBJ2-5; DNA: TGCAGCGTTTCACAGGGGGTAGAGACCCAGTACTTC; CDR3: CSVSQGVETQYF
size: -; V: TRBV6-5; D: -; J: TRBJ2-2; DNA: TGTGCCAGCATTCCCAGTAACACCGGGGAGCTGTTTTTT; CDR3: CASIPSNTGELFF
size: once; V: TRBV19; D: TRBD1; J: TRBJ1-5; DNA: TGTGCCAGTAGTATGGGACAGGGGGCGTCACCCCAGCATTTT; CDR3: CASSMGQGASPQHF
size: -; V: TRBV7-2; D: -; J: TRBJ2-7; DNA: TGTGCCAGCAGCTTAGCCACAGCATGCCTGCCCCCCTACGAGCAGTACTTC; CDR3: CASSLATACLPPYEQYF
size: once; V: TRBV7-9; D: -; J: TRBJ2-5; DNA: TGTGCCAGCAGCGTATCGGAGACCCAGTACTTC; CDR3: CASSVSETQYF
size: -; V: TRBV5-1; D: TRBD1; J: TRBJ1-2; DNA: TGCGCCAGCAGGGGACAGGGGGCGAATGGCTACACCTTC; CDR3: CASRGQGANGYTF
size: -; V: TRBV9; D: -; J: TRBJ2-6; DNA: TGTGCCAGCAGCGTAGGTGGAGGGCAGTTCTCTGGGGCCAACGTCCTGACTTTC; CDR3: CASSVGGGQFSGANVLTF
size: -; V: TRBV6-6; D: -; J: TRBJ1-1; DNA: TGTGCCAGCAGTTACTCTGGACAGACGAACACTGAAGCTTTCTTT; CDR3: CASSYSGQTNTEAFF
size: -; V: TRBV7-2; D: -; J: TRBJ2-1; DNA: TGTGCCAGCAGCGCCACTAGAAATGAGCAGTTCTTC; CDR3: CASSATRNEQFF
size: -; V: TRBV18; D: -; J: TRBJ1-4; DNA: TGTGCCAGCTCACCACCCCAGGTTAATGAAAAACTGTTTTTT; CDR3: CASSPPQVNEKLFF
size: -; V: TRBV19; D: -; J: TRBJ2-2; DNA: TGTGCCAGTAGTATGGGCGGGACCAACACCGGGGAGCTGTTTTTT; CDR3: CASSMGGTNTGELFF
size: -; V: TRBV10-2; D: -; J: TRBJ1-3; DNA: TGCGCCAGCAGTGCGGGGGAACTCTCTGGAAACACCATATATTTT; CDR3: CASSAGELSGNTIYF
size: -; V: TRBV11-3; D: -; J: TRBJ2-5; DNA: TGTGCCAGCAGCTGGGGGCCTCAAGAGACCCAGTACTTC; CDR3: CASSWGPQETQYF
size: -; V: TRBV25-1; D: TRBD1; J: TRBJ1-1; DNA: TGTGCCAGCAGGGGACAGGGGAACACTGAAGCTTTCTTT; CDR3: CASRGQGNTEAFF
size: -; V: TRBV7-9; D: -; J: TRBJ2-7; DNA: TGTGCCAGCAGCTTAGTAGAGGGATGGTTTAACGAGCAGTACTTC; CDR3: CASSLVEGWFNEQYF
size: -; V: TRBV6-5; D: -; J: TRBJ2-5; DNA: TGTGCCAGTAGCCCAATAGAGACCCAGTACTTC; CDR3: CASSPIETQYF
size: -; V: TRBV10-3; D: -; J: TRBJ1-2; DNA: TGTGCCATCAGAAGATCAACTGGAGATGGCTACACCTTC; CDR3: CAIRRSTGDGYTF
size: -; V: TRBV9; D: TRBD1; J: TRBJ1-4; DNA: TGTGCCAGCAGCGTAGGGCAGGGGGGTGAAAAACTGTTTTTT; CDR3: CASSVGQGGEKLFF